The 22 T cell receptor beta chains given below trace back to one sample, sequenced in a study of blood T cell repertoires in COVID-19. Assay used: immunoSEQ multiplex PCR; TCRdb lists only in-frame clones, some missing. The profile shows approximately 200,000 clones, around 84% of them singletons. Sequenced input: PBMCs or T cells enriched from blood (not recorded which). The receptors were gathered from a young woman who had recovered from COVID-19.

V is TRBV5-6 and J is TRBJ2-7; TRBD2 might be the D (5 bases). Between the trimmed V and J ends, which lost 4 bases and 1 base, there was a span of 18 bases. The germline V gene has CDR1 SGHDT and CDR2 YYEEEE. The CDR3 runs to 16 residues. The chain's CDR3 is CASSRGANTVSYEQYF. CDR3 nucleotides: TGTGCCAGCAGCCGGGGTGCGAATACAGTTTCCTACGAGCAGTACTTC.

This clone has more than one count but fewer than ten. J is TRBJ2-7 and V is TRBV5-1, with TRBD1 matching over 10 bases. Germline V CDR1 and CDR2: SGHRS, YFSETQ. V shed 4 bases, J shed 10 bases, and the junction held 17 bases outside the gene matches. The length of the CDR3 is 16 residues. CDR3: CASSPLATTGGEPQYF. CDR3 DNA: TGCGCCAGCAGCCCCCTCGCCACGACAGGGGGCGAGCCCCAGTACTTC.

The chain uses TRBV29-1 and TRBJ2-4; D call uncertain. The V and J ends lost 1 base and 0 bases respectively, with 10 bases between them. Germline lookup yields CDR1 SQVTM and CDR2 ANQGSEA. This CDR3 comprises 15 residues. The CDR3 DNA is TGCAGCGTTGAAGCCATAGAGGTAGCCAAAAACATTCAGTACTTC. This gives the protein CSVEAIEVAKNIQYF.

This chain links TRBV19 with TRBJ2-3; 10 nucleotides align to TRBD1. Germline-derived CDR1 and CDR2 are LNHDA and SQIVND (reference sequence). This CDR3 region has 16 residues. V was pared by 3 bases and J by 5 bases, with 8 bases of the junction left unmatched. The CDR3 region has the DNA TGTGCCAGTAGTATCCCCCGGGACAGGGGCCAAGATACGCAGTATTTT. Translation gives CASSIPRDRGQDTQYF.

The chain links TRBV5-1 to TRBJ1-5; no definite D call. This CDR3 region has 14 residues. Trimming cost V 4 bases and J 2 bases, with 10 bases left between them. CDR1 is SGHRS and CDR2 is YFSETQ in the germline V gene. The CDR3 region is CASSPPEGNQPQHF. The DNA for the CDR3 is TGCGCCAGCAGCCCACCGGAGGGCAATCAGCCCCAGCATTTT.

The chain carries TRBV7-3 and TRBJ2-1; 9 bases are shared with TRBD2. V shed 5 bases, J shed 6 bases, and the junction held 14 bases outside the gene matches. The germline gives CDR1 SGHTA, CDR2 FQGTGA. The CDR3 runs 17 residues. CDR3: CASSPVVAAGGLNEQFF. CDR3 bases: TGTGCCAGCAGCCCCGTCGTCGCGGCGGGAGGGCTCAATGAGCAGTTCTTC.

V gene TRBV7-2 combines with J gene TRBJ2-5; tentatively, D is TRBD2 (5 bases). V lost 4 bases and J lost 0, with 12 bases in between. This CDR3 is 15 amino acids long. The germline CDR1 and CDR2 sequences are SGHTA and FQGNSA. CDR3 loop: CASSSGSAYQETQYF. The CDR3 region has the DNA TGTGCCAGCAGCTCGGGGTCAGCGTACCAAGAGACCCAGTACTTC. The full variable domain, with the rest looked up from reference TRBV7-2 and TRBJ2-5, is GAGVSQSPSNKVTEKGKDVELRCDPISGHTALYWYRQSLGQGLEFLIYFQGNSAPDKSGLPSDRFSAERTGGSVSTLTIQRTQQEDSAVYLCASSSGSAYQETQYFGPGTRLLVL.

This chain uses TRBV30 with TRBJ2-2; 11 nucleotides agree with TRBD2. The CDR3 has 16 residues. Germline CDR1 is GTSNPN and CDR2 is SVGIG (reference sequence). Trimming at V came to 5 bases and at J to 0 bases, leaving 5 bases not matched to a gene. The CDR3 sequence is CAWEFSGRANTGELFF. The CDR3 DNA follows: TGTGCCTGGGAATTTAGCGGGAGGGCGAACACCGGGGAGCTGTTTTTT.

This clone was seen a handful of times. The chain is built from TRBV16 and TRBJ1-1, with a possible D match to TRBD1 (5 bases). The germline CDR1 and CDR2 sequences are KGHSY and FQNENV. This CDR3 is built from 14 residues. Trimming removed 4 bases from V and 5 bases from J, with 14 bases in between. The CDR3 DNA reads TGTGCCAGCAGCCCCCCGAGGGGAGGGACTGAAGCTTTCTTT. Translated: CASSPPRGGTEAFF.

The genes are TRBV5-8 and TRBJ2-1; the D gene is possibly TRBD2 (6 bases). The length of the CDR3 is 15 residues. Deletions cut 0 bases from V and 6 bases from J, with 13 bases between. The germline CDR1 and CDR2 sequences are SGHTS and YDEGEE. The DNA for the CDR3 is TGTGCCAGCAGCTTGGCGGCGGGGCTCACCAATGAGCAGTTCTTC. Residues: CASSLAAGLTNEQFF.

DNA of the CDR3: TGTGCCAGCAGTTTGGGGGGGCAGTACGTC. This sequence encodes CASSLGGQYV. This chain joins TRBV28 and TRBJ2-7, with TRBD2 as a possible D gene (6 bases). This CDR3 comprises 10 residues. The V and J ends lost 3 bases and 9 bases respectively, with 6 bases between them. Germline V gene sequence: CDR1 MDHEN, CDR2 SYDVKM.

The gene calls are TRBV2 and TRBJ1-3, with a tentative D call TRBD1 (6 bases). This CDR3 spans 12 amino acids. V lost 6 bases and J lost 4, with 7 bases in between. Germline loops: CDR1 SNHLY, CDR2 FYNNEI. The CDR3 spells CASRQGGNTIYF. The CDR3 region has the DNA TGTGCCAGCAGACAGGGAGGAAACACCATATATTTT.

The chain joins TRBV9 to TRBJ2-7, with TRBD2 matching over 8 bases. The CDR3 loop spans 15 amino acids. V lost 2 bases, J lost 13 bases, and 17 bases stayed unmatched. Looked up from germline, CDR1 is SGDLS and CDR2 is YYNGEE. In DNA, the CDR3 is TGTGCCAGCAGCGTCCTGACGGGAGGGAGTCATTGGGAATACTTC. Translation: CASSVLTGGSHWEYF.

This clone appeared a few times. The CDR3 protein is CASSTGGGRQPQHF. The CDR3 DNA sequence: TGTGCCAGCAGTACAGGGGGCGGGCGTCAGCCCCAGCATTTT. The genes are TRBV27 and TRBJ1-5, with 9 bases identical to TRBD1. This CDR3 spans 14 amino acids. V was pared by 5 bases and J by 6 bases, with 5 bases of the junction left unmatched. Germline loops: CDR1 MNHEY, CDR2 SMNVEV (reference sequence).

This clone was seen repeatedly, ten times or more. The chain joins TRBV12-5 to TRBJ1-2; 8 bases agree with TRBD1. The CDR3 spans 12 residues. CDR1 and CDR2 (germline): LGHNT, FRNRAP. After removal of 1 base from V and 8 bases from J, the junction contained 0 bases not matched to a gene. The CDR3, as DNA: TGTGCTAGTGGTTTGGGACAGGGGGGCTACACCTTC. Translated, it gives CASGLGQGGYTF.

The rearrangement joins TRBV5-1 to TRBJ2-1; D is possibly TRBD1 (6 bases). Germline V gene lookup returns CDR1 SGHRS and CDR2 YFSETQ. Trimming took 7 bases from V and 0 from J, leaving 14 bases between them. The CDR3 is 15 residues long. CDR3 DNA: TGCGCCAGCGGGGGCTACAGCAGCTCCTACAATGAGCAGTTCTTC. Its protein product is CASGGYSSSYNEQFF.

The chain is built from TRBV18 and TRBJ2-7, with TRBD1 matching 7 bases. The CDR3 covers 18 residues. V shed 6 bases and J 3 bases; nucleotides not matched to a gene: 20. The V gene's germline CDR1 is KGHSH and CDR2 LQKENI. The CDR3 nucleotides are TGTGCCAGCTCGCTCCGGGACACCGAAGGGGGCTTCCTCTACGAGCAGTACTTC. It codes for CASSLRDTEGGFLYEQYF.

The rearrangement uses TRBV6-6 and TRBJ2-7; possible D gene TRBD2, 6 bases. Deletions cut 5 bases from V and 0 bases from J, with 14 bases between. The germline CDR1 and CDR2 sequences are MNHNY and SVGAGI (reference sequence). This CDR3 has 15 residues. This CDR3 reads CASSRPGSGSYEQYF. CDR3 nucleotide sequence: TGTGCCAGCAGTCGCCCAGGTAGCGGCTCCTACGAGCAGTACTTC.

This chain joins TRBV11-2 and TRBJ1-1, with 8 bases that match TRBD1. The germline CDR1 and CDR2 sequences are SGHAT and FQNNGV. V gave up 1 base and J gave up 1 base; unmatched junction bases: 14. The CDR3 is 19 residues long. Written as DNA, the CDR3 is TGTGCCAGCAGCTTAGGGGGCTTTCTGGACAGGGCGAAGAACACTGAAGCTTTCTTT. Translating it yields CASSLGGFLDRAKNTEAFF. The entire variable domain, with the rest obtained from reference TRBV11-2 and TRBJ1-1, is as follows: EAGVAQSPRYKIIEKRQSVAFWCNPISGHATLYWYQQILGQGPKLLIQFQNNGVVDDSQLPKDRFSAERLKGVDSTLKIQPAKLEDSAVYLCASSLGGFLDRAKNTEAFFGQGTRLTVV.

The chain uses TRBV7-9 and TRBJ1-2; TRBD1 matches at 8 bases. V shed 4 bases and J 6 bases; nucleotides not matched to a gene: 4. The CDR3 runs 13 residues. Germline lookup yields CDR1 SEHNR and CDR2 FQNEAQ (reference sequence). The CDR3 here is CASSSAGGHGYTF. DNA of the CDR3: TGTGCCAGCAGCTCTGCAGGGGGCCATGGCTACACCTTC.

The chain combines TRBV4-2 with TRBJ1-1; D is ambiguous. Germline V gene data show CDR1 as LGHNA and CDR2 as YNFKEQ. This CDR3 has 13 amino acids. The ends were cut back, 0 bases at V and 5 bases at J, with 7 bases in the middle. In nucleotides, the CDR3 is TGTGCCAGCAGCCAAGATAGGAGTACTGAAGCTTTCTTT. Amino acid sequence: CASSQDRSTEAFF.

The V gene is TRBV7-9, the J gene TRBJ1-2; 12 bases agree with TRBD1. The CDR3 is 14 amino acids. Germline lookup yields CDR1 SEHNR and CDR2 FQNEAQ (reference sequence). V lost 3 bases to trimming and J lost 6 bases; unmatched junction nucleotides: 2. CDR3: CASSFGTGGNGYTF. Written as DNA, the CDR3 is TGTGCCAGCAGCTTCGGGACAGGGGGCAATGGCTACACCTTC.